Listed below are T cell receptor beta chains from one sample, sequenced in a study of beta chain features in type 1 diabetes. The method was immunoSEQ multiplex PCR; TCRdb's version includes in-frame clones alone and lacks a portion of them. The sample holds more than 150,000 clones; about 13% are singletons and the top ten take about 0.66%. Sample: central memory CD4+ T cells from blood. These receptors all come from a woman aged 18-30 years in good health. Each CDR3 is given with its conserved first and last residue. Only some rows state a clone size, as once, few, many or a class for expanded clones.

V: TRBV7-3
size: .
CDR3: CASSPHSSYEQYF

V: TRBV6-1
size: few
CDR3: CASNRLAANNEQFF

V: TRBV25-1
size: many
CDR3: CASKGGVAGEQFF

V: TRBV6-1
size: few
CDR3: CASSGSRTSPYNEQFF

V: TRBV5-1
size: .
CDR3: CASSLAGGESYEQYF

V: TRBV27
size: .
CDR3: CASTPGLAGITGELFF

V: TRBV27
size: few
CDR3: CASSWGLAGLNEQFF

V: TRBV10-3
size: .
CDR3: CATTGTEVWPEAFF

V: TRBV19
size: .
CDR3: CASRLPGAREQFF

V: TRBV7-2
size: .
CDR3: CASSGLGDRQFF

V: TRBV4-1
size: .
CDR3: CASSQESSGRTGELFF

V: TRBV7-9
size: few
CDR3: CASGTGNEKLFF

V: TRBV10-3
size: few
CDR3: CATSRYEQYF

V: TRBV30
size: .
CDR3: CAWSVHSYGYTF

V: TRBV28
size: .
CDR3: CASSLQSGDWVNTEAFF

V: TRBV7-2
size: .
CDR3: CASSPRAGNTIYF

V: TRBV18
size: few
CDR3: CASSRQGTDGYTF

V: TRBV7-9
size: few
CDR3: CASSLDRAETQYF

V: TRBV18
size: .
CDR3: CASSPSQAGLSYEQYF

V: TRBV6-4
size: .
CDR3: CASRADRGTEAFF

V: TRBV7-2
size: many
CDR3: CASSLSTGGYGYTF

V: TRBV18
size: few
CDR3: CASSPRTGGYEQYF

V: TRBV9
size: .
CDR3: CASTGDTTNTGELFF

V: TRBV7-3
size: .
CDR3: CASSLGTRARDEQFF

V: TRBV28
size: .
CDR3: CASRARRTNQPQHF

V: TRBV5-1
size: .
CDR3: CASSLGQGNYGYTF

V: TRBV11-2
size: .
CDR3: CASTPESSGNTIYF

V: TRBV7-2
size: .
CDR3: CASSRDFPGAEQYF

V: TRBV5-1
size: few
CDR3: CASSHTSGIGGELFF

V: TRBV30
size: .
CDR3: CAWSGQGYEQYF

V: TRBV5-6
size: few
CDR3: CASSGGIAYEQYF

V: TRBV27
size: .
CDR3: CASSPKTGGNYGYTF

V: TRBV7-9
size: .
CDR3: CASSLEGLAAEQFF

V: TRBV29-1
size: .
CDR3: CSVAFDRANTEAFF

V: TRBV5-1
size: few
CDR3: CASSSGDNHNEQFF

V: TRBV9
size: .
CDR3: CASSVDTAEQYF

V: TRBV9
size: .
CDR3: CASSVGIQVGELFF

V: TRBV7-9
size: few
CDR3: CASSAGQAWNEQFF

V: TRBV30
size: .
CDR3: CAWKAGNQPQHF

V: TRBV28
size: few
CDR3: CASSPRGGTDEAFF

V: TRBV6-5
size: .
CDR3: CASSSGIVRESLKAFF

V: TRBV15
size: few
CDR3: CATSRGAAEEDTQYF

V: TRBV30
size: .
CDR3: CAWRNGLDTEQFF

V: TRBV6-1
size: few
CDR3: CASIFRGHNQPQHF

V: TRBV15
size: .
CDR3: CATSRDQGRETQYF

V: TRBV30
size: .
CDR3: CAWSPRGEQPQHF

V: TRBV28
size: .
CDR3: CASRGTSGITYNEQFF

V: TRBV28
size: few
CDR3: CASTGVIPRDTQYF